Shown below are 8 T cell receptor beta chains from a single sample sequenced in a study of T-cell memory formation after mild COVID-19. A single record per CDR3 protein comes from TCRdb applying MiXCR to the 5' RACE reads. Here the sample spans around 110,000 distinct CDR3 sequences, around an eighth being singletons. Material: PBMCs or a T cell subset sorted from them (not recorded which). The receptor source for this set is a man aged 18 to 29 who had mild COVID-19 (a few samples of this study predate the infection). Cell type and time point are not known.

The genes are TRBV12-3 or TRBV12-4 and TRBJ2-2; unclear D gene. V was trimmed by 7 bases and J by 5 bases, leaving 5 bases between them. The CDR3 spans 11 residues. The CDR3 DNA sequence: TGTGCCAGCATTGGGACCGGGGAGCTGTTTTTT. Encoded protein: CASIGTGELFF.

This clonotype was seen only a few times. This sequence joins TRBV3-1 and TRBJ2-7; no reliable D call. Per the germline V gene, CDR1 is LGHDT and CDR2 is YNNKEL (reference sequence). The CDR3 loop spans 14 amino acids. V lost 1 base, J lost 3 bases, and 10 bases lay in between. CDR3 residues: CASSQVGVGYEQYF. CDR3 nucleotides: TGTGCCAGCAGCCAAGTTGGGGTGGGCTACGAGCAGTACTTC.

This clonotype was seen a handful of times. The CDR3 here is CASSQDLGRGTYEQYV. The CDR3 nucleotides read TGCGCCAGCAGCCAAGATCTCGGCCGGGGAACCTACGAGCAGTACGTC. This chain connects TRBV4-3 to TRBJ2-7; a possible D gene is TRBD2 (5 bases). The V and J ends lost 0 bases and 2 bases respectively, with 14 bases between them. The CDR3 spans 16 residues. The V gene's germline CDR1 is LGHNA and CDR2 YSLEER.

This chain links TRBV20-1 with TRBJ2-3; 12 bases agree with TRBD2. Germline V gene data show CDR1 as DFQATT and CDR2 as SNEGSKA (reference sequence). V shed 5 bases and J 2 bases; nucleotides not matched to a gene: 14. The CDR3 contains 18 residues. The CDR3: CSALAGGLQIAITDTQYF. CDR3 bases: TGCAGTGCTCTAGCGGGGGGGCTTCAGATCGCTATCACAGATACGCAGTATTTT.

This clonotype appeared many times. J is TRBJ1-6 and V is TRBV27; D not certain. V gave up 3 bases and J gave up 9 bases, with 15 bases separating them. The CDR3 has 15 amino acids. The germline V gene has CDR1 MNHEY and CDR2 SMNVEV (reference sequence). CDR3 nucleotides: TGTGCCAGCAGTTTCGGATTCCTACGAGGTTCACCCCTCCACTTT. Encoded protein: CASSFGFLRGSPLHF.

The table lists this clonotype with a few counts. The chain links TRBV18 to TRBJ2-3; 7 bases are a match to TRBD2. Per germline, CDR1 KGHSH and CDR2 LQKENI. CDR3 length: 15 residues. The J segment lost 2 bases and the V segment lost 6 bases, leaving 8 bases of the junction unmatched. Written as DNA, the CDR3 is TGTGCCAGCTCCCGGACTAGATCTGCCACAGATACGCAGTATTTT. Amino acids: CASSRTRSATDTQYF.

This clonotype was seen ten or more times. The chain links TRBV29-1 to TRBJ2-1; 9 bases agree with TRBD2. CDR1 is SQVTM, CDR2 ANQGSEA, per germline. CDR3 length: 13 amino acids. With 6 bases clipped from V and 6 bases from J, the junction kept 6 bases outside the gene matches. Here the CDR3 reads CSVLPGLANEQFF. For the CDR3, the DNA is TGCAGCGTCCTCCCGGGACTAGCCAATGAGCAGTTCTTC.

The chain couples TRBV4-1 to TRBJ1-5; unclear D gene. The CDR3 has 13 amino acids. V was clipped by 4 bases and J by 7 bases, with 11 bases between them. The germline gives CDR1 MGHRA, CDR2 YSYEKL. The CDR3 reads CASSRGEGQPQHF. The CDR3 bases are TGCGCCAGCAGCCGCGGCGAGGGCCAGCCCCAGCATTTT.